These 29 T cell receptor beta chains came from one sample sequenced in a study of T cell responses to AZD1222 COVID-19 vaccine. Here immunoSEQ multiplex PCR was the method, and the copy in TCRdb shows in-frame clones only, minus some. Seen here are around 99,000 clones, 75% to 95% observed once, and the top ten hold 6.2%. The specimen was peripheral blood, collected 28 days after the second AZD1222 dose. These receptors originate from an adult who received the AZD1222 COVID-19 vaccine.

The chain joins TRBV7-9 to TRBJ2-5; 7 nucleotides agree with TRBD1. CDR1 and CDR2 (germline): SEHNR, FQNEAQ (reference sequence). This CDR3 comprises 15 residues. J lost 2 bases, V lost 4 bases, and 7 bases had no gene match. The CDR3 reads CASSSGQAPQETQYF. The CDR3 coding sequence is TGTGCCAGCAGCTCCGGACAGGCGCCACAAGAGACCCAGTACTTC. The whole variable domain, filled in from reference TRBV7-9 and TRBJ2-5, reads DTGVSQNPRHKITKRGQNVTFRCDPISEHNRLYWYRQTLGQGPEFLTYFQNEAQLEKSRLLSDRFSAERPKGSFSTLEIQRTEQGDSAMYLCASSSGQAPQETQYFGPGTRLLVL.

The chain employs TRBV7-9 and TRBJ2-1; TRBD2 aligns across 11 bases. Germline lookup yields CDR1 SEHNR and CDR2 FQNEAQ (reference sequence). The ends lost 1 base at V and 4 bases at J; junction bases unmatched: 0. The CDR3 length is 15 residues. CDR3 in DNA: TGTGCCAGCAGCTTAGTAGCGGGAGGGTACAATGAGCAGTTCTTC. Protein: CASSLVAGGYNEQFF.

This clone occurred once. The CDR3 region is CASSYAWRGMNTEAFF. CDR3 nucleotides: TGTGCCAGCAGTTATGCCTGGAGGGGAATGAACACTGAAGCTTTCTTT. The rearrangement joins TRBV27 to TRBJ1-1, with D perhaps matching TRBD1 (5 bases). The CDR3 length is 16 residues. V lost 4 bases to trimming and J lost 0 bases, with 15 bases between them. The germline V gene has CDR1 MNHEY and CDR2 SMNVEV (reference sequence).

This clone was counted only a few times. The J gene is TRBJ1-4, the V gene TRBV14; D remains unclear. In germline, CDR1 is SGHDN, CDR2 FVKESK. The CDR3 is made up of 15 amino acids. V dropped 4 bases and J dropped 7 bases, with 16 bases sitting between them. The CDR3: CASSLGLSRGEKLFF. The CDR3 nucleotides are TGTGCCAGCAGCCTCGGGCTCAGTCGAGGTGAAAAACTGTTTTTT.

CDR3 sequence (DNA): TGTGCCAGCAGGGTCCGAGCTGCAGAGACCCAGTACTTC. Its protein product is CASRVRAAETQYF. V is TRBV7-9 and J is TRBJ2-5; the D is unclear. Trimming pared 6 bases from V and 4 bases from J, leaving 12 bases between. The germline CDR1 and CDR2 sequences are SEHNR and FQNEAQ (reference sequence). The CDR3 runs to 13 residues.

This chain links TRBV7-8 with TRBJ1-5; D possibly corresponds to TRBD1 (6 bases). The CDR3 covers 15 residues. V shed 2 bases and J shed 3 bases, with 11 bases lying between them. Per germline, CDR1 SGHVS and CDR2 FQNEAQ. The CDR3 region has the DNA TGTGCCAGCAGCTTAAGGGACACTAACAATCAGCCCCAGCATTTT. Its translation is CASSLRDTNNQPQHF. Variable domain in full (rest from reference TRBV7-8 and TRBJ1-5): GAGVSQSPRYKVAKRGQDVALRCDPISGHVSLFWYQQALGQGPEFLTYFQNEAQLDKSGLPSDRFFAERPEGSVSTLKIQRTQQEDSAVYLCASSLRDTNNQPQHFGDGTRLSIL.

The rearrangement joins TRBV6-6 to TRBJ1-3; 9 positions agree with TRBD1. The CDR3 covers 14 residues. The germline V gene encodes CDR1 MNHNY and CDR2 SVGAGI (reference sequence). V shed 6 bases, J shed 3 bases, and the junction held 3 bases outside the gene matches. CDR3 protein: CASRGQGGGNTIYF. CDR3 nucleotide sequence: TGTGCCAGCAGGGGACAGGGTGGTGGAAACACCATATATTTT.

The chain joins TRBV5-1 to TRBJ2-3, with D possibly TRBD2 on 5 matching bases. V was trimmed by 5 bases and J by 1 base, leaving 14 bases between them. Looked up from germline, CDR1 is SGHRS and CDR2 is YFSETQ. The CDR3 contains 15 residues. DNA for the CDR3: TGCGCCAGCAGGACGGGGTTTTCGGGCACAGATACGCAGTATTTT. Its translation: CASRTGFSGTDTQYF.

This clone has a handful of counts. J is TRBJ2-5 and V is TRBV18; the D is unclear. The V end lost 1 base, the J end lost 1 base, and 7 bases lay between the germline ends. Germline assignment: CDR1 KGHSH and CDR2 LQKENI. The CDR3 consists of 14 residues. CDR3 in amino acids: CASSPQSVQETQYF. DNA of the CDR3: TGTGCCAGCTCACCACAGAGCGTCCAAGAGACCCAGTACTTC. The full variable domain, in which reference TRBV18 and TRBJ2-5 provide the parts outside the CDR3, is NAGVMQNPRHLVRRRGQEARLRCSPMKGHSHVYWYRQLPEEGLKFMVYLQKENIIDESGMPKERFSAEFPKEGPSILRIQQVVRGDSAAYFCASSPQSVQETQYFGPGTRLLVL.

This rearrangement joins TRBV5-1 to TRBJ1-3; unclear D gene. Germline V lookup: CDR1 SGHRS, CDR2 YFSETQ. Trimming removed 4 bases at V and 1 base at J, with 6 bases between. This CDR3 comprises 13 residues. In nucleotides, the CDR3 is TGCGCCAGCAGCCCACAGTCTGGAAACACCATATATTTT. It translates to CASSPQSGNTIYF.

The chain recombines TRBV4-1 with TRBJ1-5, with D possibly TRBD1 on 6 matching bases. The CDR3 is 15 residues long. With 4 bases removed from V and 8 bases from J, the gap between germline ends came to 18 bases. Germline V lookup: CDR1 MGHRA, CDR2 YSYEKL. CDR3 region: CASSLEGTPPKPQHF. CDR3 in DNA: TGCGCCAGCAGCCTCGAGGGGACACCGCCGAAGCCCCAGCATTTT.

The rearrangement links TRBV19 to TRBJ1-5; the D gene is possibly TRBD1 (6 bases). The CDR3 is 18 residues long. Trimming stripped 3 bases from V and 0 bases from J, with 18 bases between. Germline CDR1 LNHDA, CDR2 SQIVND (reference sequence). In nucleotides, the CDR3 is TGTGCCAGTAGTATGGCCCCGGGGGCAGCAATTAGCAATCAGCCCCAGCATTTT. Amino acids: CASSMAPGAAISNQPQHF.

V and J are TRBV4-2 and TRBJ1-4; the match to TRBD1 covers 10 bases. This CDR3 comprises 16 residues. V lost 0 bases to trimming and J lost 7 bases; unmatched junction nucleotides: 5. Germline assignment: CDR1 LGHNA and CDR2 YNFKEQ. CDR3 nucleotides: TGTGCCAGCAGCCAAGATGGGGGACAGGGGTTTGAAAAACTGTTTTTT. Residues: CASSQDGGQGFEKLFF.

CDR3 DNA sequence: TGTGCCAGCCTGGGACAGAATAATTCACCCCTCCACTTT. Translating gives CASLGQNNSPLHF. The chain uses TRBV2 and TRBJ1-6; TRBD1 matches 7 bases. Germline V lookup: CDR1 SNHLY, CDR2 FYNNEI. The CDR3 spans 13 residues. V lost 8 bases, J lost 5 bases, and 3 bases stayed unmatched.

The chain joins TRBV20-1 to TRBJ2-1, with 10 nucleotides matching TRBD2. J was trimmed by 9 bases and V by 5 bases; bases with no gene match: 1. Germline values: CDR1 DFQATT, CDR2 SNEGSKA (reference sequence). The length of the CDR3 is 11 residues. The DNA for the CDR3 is TGCAGTGCTCGACTAGCGGGTGAGCAGTTCTTC. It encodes CSARLAGEQFF.

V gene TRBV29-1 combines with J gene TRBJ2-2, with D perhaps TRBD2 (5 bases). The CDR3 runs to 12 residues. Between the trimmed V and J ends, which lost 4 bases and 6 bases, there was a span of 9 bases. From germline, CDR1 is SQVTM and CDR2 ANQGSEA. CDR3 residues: CSVGAGAGELFF. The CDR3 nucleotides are TGCAGCGTTGGGGCCGGGGCCGGGGAGCTGTTTTTT.

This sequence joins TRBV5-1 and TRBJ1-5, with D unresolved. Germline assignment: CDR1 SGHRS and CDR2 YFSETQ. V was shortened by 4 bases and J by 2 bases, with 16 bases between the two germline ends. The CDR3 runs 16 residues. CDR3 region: CASSLDGGDCNQPQHF. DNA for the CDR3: TGCGCCAGCAGCCTGGATGGCGGGGATTGCAATCAGCCCCAGCATTTT.

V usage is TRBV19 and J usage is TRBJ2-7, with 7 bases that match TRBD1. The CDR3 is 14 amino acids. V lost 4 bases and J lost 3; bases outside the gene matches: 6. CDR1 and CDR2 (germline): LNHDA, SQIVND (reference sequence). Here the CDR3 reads CASSTPGTVYEQYF. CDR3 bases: TGTGCCAGTAGTACTCCCGGGACAGTCTACGAGCAGTACTTC.

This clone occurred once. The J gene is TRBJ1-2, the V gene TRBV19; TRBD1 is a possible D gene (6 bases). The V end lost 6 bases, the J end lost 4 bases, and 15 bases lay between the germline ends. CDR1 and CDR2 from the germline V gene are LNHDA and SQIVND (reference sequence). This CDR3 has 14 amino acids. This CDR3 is CASRYRDLGYGYTF. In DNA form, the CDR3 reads TGTGCCAGTAGGTACAGGGATCTGGGCTATGGCTACACCTTC. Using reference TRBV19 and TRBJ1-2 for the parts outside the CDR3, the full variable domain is DGGITQSPKYLFRKEGQNVTLSCEQNLNHDAMYWYRQDPGQGLRLIYYSQIVNDFQKGDIAEGYSVSREKKESFPLTVTSAQKNPTAFYLCASRYRDLGYGYTFGSGTRLTVV.

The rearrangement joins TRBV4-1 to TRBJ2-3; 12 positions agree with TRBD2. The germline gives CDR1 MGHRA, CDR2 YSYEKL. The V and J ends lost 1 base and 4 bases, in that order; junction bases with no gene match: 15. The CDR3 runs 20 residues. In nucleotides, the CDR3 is TGCGCCAGCAGCCAAGTCGCCCTCCAAGGACTAGCGGGAAGGCCAGATACGCAGTATTTT. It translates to CASSQVALQGLAGRPDTQYF.

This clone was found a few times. CDR3 residues: CASSQRTGKYEQYF. CDR3 nucleotide sequence: TGCGCCAGCAGCCAAAGGACAGGGAAGTACGAGCAGTACTTC. The chain joins TRBV4-3 to TRBJ2-7, with 8 bases identical to TRBD1. CDR1 and CDR2 from the germline V gene are LGHNA and YSLEER. The CDR3 sequence is 14 residues long. With 2 bases clipped from V and 4 bases from J, the junction kept 4 bases outside the gene matches.

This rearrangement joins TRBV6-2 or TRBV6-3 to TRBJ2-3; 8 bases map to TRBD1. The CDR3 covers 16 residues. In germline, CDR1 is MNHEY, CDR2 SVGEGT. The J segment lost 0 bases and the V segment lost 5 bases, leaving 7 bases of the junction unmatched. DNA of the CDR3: TGTGCCAGCAGTCCGCTCGACAGGGGTAGCACAGATACGCAGTATTTT. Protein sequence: CASSPLDRGSTDTQYF.

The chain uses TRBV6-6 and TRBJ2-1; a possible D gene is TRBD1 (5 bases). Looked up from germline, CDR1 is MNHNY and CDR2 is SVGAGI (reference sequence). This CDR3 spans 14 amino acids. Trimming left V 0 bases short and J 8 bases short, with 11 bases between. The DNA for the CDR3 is TGTGCCAGCAGTTACTCAGGGGAATGGGATGAGCAGTTCTTC. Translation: CASSYSGEWDEQFF.

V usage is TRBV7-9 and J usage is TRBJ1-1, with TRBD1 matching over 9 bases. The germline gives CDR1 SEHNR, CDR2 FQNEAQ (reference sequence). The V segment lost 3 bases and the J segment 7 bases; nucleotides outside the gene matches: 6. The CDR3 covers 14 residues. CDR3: CASSFEGQGNEAFF. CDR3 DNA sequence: TGTGCCAGCAGCTTTGAGGGACAGGGTAATGAAGCTTTCTTT.

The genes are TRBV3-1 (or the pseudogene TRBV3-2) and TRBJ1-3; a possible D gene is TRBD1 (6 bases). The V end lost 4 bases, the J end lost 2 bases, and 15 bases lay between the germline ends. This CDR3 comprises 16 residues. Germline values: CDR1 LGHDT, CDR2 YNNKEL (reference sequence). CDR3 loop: CASSRIGQIPGNTIYF. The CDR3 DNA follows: TGTGCCAGCAGCCGGATCGGACAGATCCCTGGAAACACCATATATTTT.

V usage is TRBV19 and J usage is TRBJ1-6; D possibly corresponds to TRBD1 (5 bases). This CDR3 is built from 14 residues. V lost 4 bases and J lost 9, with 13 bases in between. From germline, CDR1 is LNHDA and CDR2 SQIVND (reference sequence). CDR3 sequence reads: CASSKGPKGSPLHF. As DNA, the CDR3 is TGTGCCAGTAGTAAGGGACCGAAAGGTTCACCCCTCCACTTT. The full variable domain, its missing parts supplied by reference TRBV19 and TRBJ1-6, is DGGITQSPKYLFRKEGQNVTLSCEQNLNHDAMYWYRQDPGQGLRLIYYSQIVNDFQKGDIAEGYSVSREKKESFPLTVTSAQKNPTAFYLCASSKGPKGSPLHFGNGTRLTVT.

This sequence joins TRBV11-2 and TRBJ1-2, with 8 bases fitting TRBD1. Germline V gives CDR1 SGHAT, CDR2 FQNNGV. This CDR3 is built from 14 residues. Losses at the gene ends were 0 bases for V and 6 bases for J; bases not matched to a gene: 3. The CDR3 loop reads CASSLDQGADGYTF. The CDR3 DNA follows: TGTGCCAGCAGCTTAGATCAGGGGGCAGATGGCTACACCTTC.

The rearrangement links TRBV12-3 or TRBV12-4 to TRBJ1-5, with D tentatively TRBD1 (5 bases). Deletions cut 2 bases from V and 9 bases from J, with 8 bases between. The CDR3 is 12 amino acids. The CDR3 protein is CASSLLGRPQHF. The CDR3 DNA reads TGTGCCAGCAGTTTACTGGGACGGCCCCAGCATTTT.

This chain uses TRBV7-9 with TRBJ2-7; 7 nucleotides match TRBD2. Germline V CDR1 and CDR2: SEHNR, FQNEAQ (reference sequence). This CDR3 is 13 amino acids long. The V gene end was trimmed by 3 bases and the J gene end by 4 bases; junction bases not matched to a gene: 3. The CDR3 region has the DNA TGTGCCAGCAGCTTCGGGGGAGGGTACGAGCAGTACTTC. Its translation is CASSFGGGYEQYF.